The T cell receptor (beta chain) under discussion was sequenced for a study of T cells in Graves' hyperthyroidism and ophthalmopathy. The study, taken as a whole, reports: Separating ophthalmopathy from stable hyperthyroidism was achieved by a 13 V-J model.

From RNA transcripts, TCR beta CDR3 regions were amplified. TCR CDR3 regions were first amplified by RT-PCR with HTBI primers. A single record per CDR3 protein comes from TCRdb applying MiXCR to the multiplex PCR reads. Here the sample spans almost 600,000 distinct CDR3 sequences, around 46% being singletons. This clonotype was seen a handful of times. No antigen is known for it. An absence of ophthalmopathy progression within 18 months meant stable Graves' hyperthyroidism. Newly diagnosed hyperthyroidism, duration under 2 months, in patients aged 18 to 65. Each diagnosis was grounded in clinical symptoms, serum thyroxine and TRAb, thyroid ultrasound, and orbital computed tomography. This receptor was taken from a woman between 18 and 29 years old with Graves' hyperthyroidism. What was sequenced was peripheral blood or thyroid tissue (not recorded which).

Here the CDR3 reads CASSLVKGSTDTQYF. The CDR3 nucleotides are TGTGCCAGCAGCTTAGTTAAGGGAAGCACAGATACGCAGTATTTT. The chain recombines TRBV7-2 with TRBJ2-3; D not certain. Germline CDR1 reads SGHTA; CDR2 reads FQGNSA. The CDR3 consists of 15 residues. Trimming took 1 base from V and 0 from J, leaving 8 bases between them.